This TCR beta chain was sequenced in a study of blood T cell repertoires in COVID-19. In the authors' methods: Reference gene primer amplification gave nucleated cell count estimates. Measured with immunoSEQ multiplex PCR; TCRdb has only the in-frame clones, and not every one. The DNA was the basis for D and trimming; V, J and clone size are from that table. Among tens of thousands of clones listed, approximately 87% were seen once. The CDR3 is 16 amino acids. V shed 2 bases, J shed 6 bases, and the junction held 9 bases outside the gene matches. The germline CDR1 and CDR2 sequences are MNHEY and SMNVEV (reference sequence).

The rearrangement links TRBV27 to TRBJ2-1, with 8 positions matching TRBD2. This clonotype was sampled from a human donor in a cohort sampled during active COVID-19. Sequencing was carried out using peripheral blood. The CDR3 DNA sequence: TGTGCCAGCAGTTTACTCGGGGGGGAGAGGGTCAATGAGCAGTTCTTC. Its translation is CASSLLGGERVNEQFF.